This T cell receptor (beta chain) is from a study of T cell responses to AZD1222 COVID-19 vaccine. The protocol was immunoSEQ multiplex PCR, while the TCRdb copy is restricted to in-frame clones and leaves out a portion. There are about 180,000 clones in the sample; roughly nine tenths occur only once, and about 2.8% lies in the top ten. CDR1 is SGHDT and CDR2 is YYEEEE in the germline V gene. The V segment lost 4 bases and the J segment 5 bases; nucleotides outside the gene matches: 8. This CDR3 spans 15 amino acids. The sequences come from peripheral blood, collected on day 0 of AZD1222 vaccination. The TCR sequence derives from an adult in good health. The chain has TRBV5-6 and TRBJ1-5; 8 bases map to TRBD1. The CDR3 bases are TGTGCCAGCAGCCTTGACAGGGACAGGTATCAGCCCCAGCATTTT. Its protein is CASSLDRDRYQPQHF.